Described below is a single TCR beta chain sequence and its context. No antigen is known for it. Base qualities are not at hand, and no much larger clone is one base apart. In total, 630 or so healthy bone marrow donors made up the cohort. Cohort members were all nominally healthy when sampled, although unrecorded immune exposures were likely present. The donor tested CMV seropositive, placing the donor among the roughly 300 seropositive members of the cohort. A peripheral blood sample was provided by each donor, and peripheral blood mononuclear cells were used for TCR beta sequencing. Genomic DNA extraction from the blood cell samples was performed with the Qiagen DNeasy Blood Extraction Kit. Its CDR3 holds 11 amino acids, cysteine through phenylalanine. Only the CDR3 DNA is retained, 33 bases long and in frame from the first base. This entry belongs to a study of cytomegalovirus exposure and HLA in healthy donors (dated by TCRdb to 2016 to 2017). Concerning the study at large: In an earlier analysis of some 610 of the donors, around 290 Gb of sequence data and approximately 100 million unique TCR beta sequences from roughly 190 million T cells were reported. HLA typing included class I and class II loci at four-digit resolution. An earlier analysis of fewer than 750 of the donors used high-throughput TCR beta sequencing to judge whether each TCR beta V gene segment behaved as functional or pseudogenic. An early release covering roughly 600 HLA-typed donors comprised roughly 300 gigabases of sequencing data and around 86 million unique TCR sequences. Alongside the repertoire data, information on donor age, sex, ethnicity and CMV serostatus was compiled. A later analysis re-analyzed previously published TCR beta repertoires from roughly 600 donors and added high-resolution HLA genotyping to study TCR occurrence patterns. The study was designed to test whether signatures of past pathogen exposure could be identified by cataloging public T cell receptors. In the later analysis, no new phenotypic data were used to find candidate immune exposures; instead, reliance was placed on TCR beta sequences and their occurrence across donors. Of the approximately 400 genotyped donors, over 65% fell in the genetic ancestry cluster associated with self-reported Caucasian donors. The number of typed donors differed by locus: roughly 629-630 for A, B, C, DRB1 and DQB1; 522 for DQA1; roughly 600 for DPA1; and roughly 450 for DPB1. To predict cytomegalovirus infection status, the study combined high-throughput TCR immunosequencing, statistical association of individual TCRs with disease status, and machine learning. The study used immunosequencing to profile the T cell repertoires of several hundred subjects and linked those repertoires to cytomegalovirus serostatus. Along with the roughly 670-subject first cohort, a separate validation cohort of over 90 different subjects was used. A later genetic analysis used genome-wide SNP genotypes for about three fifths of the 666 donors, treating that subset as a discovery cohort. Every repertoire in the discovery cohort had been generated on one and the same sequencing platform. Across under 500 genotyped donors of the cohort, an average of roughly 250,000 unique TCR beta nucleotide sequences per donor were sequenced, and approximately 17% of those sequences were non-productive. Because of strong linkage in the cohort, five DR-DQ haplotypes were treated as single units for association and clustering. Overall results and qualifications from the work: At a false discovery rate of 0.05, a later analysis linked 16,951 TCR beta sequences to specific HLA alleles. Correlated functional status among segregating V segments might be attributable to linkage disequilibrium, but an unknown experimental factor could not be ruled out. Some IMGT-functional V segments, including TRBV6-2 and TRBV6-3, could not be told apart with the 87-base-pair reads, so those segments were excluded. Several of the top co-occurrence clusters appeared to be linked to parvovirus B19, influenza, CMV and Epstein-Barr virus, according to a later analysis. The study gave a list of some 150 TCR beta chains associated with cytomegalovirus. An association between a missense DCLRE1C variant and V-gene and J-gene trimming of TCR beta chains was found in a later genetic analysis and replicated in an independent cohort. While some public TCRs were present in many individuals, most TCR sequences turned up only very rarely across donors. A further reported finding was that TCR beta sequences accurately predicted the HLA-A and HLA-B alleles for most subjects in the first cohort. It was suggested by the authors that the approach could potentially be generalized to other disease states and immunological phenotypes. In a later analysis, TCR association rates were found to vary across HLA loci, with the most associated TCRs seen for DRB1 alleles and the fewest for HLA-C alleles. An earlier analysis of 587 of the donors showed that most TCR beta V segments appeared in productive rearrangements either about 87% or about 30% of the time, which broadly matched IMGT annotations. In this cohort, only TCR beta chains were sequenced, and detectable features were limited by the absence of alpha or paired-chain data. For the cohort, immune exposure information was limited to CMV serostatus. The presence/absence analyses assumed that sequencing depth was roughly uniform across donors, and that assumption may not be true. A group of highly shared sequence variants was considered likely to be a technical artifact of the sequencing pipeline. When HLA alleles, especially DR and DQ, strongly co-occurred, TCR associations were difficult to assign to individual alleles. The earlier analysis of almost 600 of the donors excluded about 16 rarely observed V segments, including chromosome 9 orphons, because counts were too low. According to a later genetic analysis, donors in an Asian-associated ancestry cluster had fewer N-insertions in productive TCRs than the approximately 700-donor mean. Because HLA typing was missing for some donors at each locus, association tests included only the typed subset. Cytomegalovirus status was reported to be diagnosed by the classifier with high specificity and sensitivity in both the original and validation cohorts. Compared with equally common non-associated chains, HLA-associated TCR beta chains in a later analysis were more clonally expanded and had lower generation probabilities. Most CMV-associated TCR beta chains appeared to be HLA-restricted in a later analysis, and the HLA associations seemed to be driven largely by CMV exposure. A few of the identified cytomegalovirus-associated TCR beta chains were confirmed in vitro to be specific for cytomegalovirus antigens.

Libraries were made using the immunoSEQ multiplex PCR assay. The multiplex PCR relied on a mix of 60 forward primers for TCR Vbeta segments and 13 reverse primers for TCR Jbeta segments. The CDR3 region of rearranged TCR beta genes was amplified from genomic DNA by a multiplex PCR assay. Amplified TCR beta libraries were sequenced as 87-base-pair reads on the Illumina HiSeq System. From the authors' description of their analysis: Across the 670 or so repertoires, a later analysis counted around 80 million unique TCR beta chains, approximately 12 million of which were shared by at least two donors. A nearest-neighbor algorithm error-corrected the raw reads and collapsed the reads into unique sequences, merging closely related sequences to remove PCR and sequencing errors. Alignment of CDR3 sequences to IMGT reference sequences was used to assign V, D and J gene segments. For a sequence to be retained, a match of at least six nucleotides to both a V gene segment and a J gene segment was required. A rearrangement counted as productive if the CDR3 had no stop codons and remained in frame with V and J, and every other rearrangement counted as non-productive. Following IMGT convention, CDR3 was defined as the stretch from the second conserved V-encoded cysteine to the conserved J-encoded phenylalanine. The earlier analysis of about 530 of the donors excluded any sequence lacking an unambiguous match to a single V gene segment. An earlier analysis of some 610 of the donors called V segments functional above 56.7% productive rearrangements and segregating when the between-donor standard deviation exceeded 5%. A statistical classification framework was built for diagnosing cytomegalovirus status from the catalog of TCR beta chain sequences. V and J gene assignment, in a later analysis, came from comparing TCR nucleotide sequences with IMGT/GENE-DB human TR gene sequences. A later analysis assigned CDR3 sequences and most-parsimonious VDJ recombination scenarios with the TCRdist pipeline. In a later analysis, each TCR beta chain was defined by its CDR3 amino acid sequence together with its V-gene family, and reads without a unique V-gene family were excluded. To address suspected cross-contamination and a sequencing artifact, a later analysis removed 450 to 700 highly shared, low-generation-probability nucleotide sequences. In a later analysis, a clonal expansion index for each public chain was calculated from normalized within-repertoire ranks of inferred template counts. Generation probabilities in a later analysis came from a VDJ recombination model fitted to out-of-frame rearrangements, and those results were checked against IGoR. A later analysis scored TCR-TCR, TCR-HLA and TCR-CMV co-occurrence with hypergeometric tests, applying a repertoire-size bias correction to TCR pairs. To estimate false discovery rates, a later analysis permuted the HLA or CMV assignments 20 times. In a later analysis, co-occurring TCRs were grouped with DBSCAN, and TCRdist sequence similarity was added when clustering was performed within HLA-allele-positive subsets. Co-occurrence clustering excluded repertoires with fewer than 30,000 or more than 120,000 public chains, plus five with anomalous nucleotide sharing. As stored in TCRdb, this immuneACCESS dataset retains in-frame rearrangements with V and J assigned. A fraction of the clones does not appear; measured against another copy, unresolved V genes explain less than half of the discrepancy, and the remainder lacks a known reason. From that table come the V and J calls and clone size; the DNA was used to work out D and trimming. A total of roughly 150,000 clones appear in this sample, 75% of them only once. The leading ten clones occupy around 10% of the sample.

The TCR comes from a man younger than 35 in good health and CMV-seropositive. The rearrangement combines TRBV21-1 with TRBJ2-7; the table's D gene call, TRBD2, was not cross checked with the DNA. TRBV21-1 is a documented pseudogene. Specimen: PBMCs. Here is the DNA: TGTGCCAGCAGCAAAGTTGAGGAGCAGTACTTC. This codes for CASSKVEEQYF.